This passage covers 21 T cell receptor beta chains from one sample sequenced in a study of shared clonotypes between healthy human individuals. The protocol was immunoSEQ multiplex PCR, while the TCRdb copy is restricted to in-frame clones and leaves out a portion. The table has about 320,000 clones, roughly 87% seen once; the top ten hold roughly 17%. The sample was memory CD8+ T cells sorted from blood. Subset of the sample: CD45RO+ cells pooled with CCR7-negative TemRA cells. The source is a man between 18 and 29 years old in good health.

The V gene is TRBV4-1, the J gene TRBJ2-5; TRBD2 matches 7 bases. The germline V gene encodes CDR1 MGHRA and CDR2 YSYEKL. The CDR3 loop spans 15 amino acids. J was trimmed by 2 bases and V by 4 bases; bases with no gene match: 7. DNA for the CDR3: TGCGCCAGCAGCCCCTTACTAGCGATACAAGAGACCCAGTACTTC. It specifies CASSPLLAIQETQYF.

The CDR3 nucleotides are TGTGCCAGCAGCCATCCCCCGGGGGCAGCTGGAATGAACACTGAAGCTTTCTTT. This encodes CASSHPPGAAGMNTEAFF. The chain recombines TRBV7-9 with TRBJ1-1; possibly TRBD1 for D (6 bases). The CDR3 is 18 amino acids. V was cut by 5 bases and J by 0 bases, with 22 bases left in between. The germline CDR1 and CDR2 sequences are SEHNR and FQNEAQ (reference sequence).

The J gene is TRBJ2-7, the V gene TRBV5-1, with 8 positions matching TRBD1. The V segment lost 2 bases and the J segment 1 base; nucleotides outside the gene matches: 8. Germline V CDR1 and CDR2: SGHRS, YFSETQ. The CDR3 has 16 amino acids. CDR3 DNA: TGCGCCAGCAGCTTCTTTTCCGGGACAGGTTCCTACGAGCAGTACTTC. As protein: CASSFFSGTGSYEQYF.

This clone was seen only once. The genes are TRBV5-1 and TRBJ1-4; D is unclear. CDR3 length: 14 residues. Germline CDR1 SGHRS, CDR2 YFSETQ. V lost 4 bases, J lost 7 bases, and 14 bases lay in between. This chain's CDR3 is CASSPDYAIEKLFF. The CDR3, as DNA: TGCGCCAGCAGCCCCGACTATGCCATTGAAAAACTGTTTTTT.

The chain recombines TRBV10-3 with TRBJ2-5, with a weak D call TRBD1 (6 bases). V lost 6 bases and J 5 bases, leaving 13 bases between the germline ends. The CDR3 extends over 13 amino acids. Germline V CDR1 and CDR2: ENHRY, SYGVKD. CDR3 sequence (DNA): TGTGCCATCAGCCCCCCAGGGGTGGAGACCCAGTACTTC. Amino acid sequence: CAISPPGVETQYF.

The gene calls are TRBV6-1 and TRBJ2-1; 7 nucleotides match TRBD1. Germline CDR1 and CDR2: MNHNS and SASEGT. The CDR3 spans 15 residues. V dropped 3 bases and J dropped 4; count of bases not matched to a gene: 6. CDR3 sequence (DNA): TGTGCCAGCAGTGACCGGGACAGCCCTTACAATGAGCAGTTCTTC. Amino acids: CASSDRDSPYNEQFF.

The chain recombines TRBV29-1 with TRBJ2-1; D is possibly TRBD1 (6 bases). The ends were cut back, 4 bases at V and 5 bases at J, with 15 bases in the middle. The CDR3 covers 14 residues. The germline V gene encodes CDR1 SQVTM and CDR2 ANQGSEA. CDR3 sequence reads: CSVVGRGENNEQFF. CDR3 in DNA: TGCAGCGTTGTTGGCAGGGGAGAGAACAATGAGCAGTTCTTC.

The CDR3 loop is CASSRKVTRDYGYTF. As DNA, the CDR3 is TGCGCCAGCAGCCGAAAGGTAACTAGGGACTATGGCTACACCTTC. This sequence joins TRBV4-1 and TRBJ1-2, with no clear D. There are 15 residues in the CDR3. Germline values: CDR1 MGHRA, CDR2 YSYEKL. V lost 4 bases and J 3 bases, leaving 15 bases between the germline ends.

The CDR3 DNA sequence: TGTGCCAGCAGCAAACATGGGGAGACCCAGTACTTC. Its translation: CASSKHGETQYF. V usage is TRBV27 and J usage is TRBJ2-5; D remains unclear. The CDR3 extends over 12 amino acids. From germline, CDR1 is MNHEY and CDR2 SMNVEV (reference sequence). V was cut by 6 bases and J by 5 bases, with 10 bases left in between.

The J gene is TRBJ1-3, the V gene TRBV4-1; D not resolved. This CDR3 is built from 15 residues. CDR1 is MGHRA and CDR2 is YSYEKL in the germline V gene. Trimming shortened V by 3 bases and J by 4 bases, and 13 bases separated the two germline ends. The CDR3, as DNA: TGCGCCAGCAGCCAGAGCTACGCGCGGGGAAACACCATATATTTT. It yields the protein CASSQSYARGNTIYF.

The chain uses TRBV19 and TRBJ2-7; D might be TRBD1 (6 bases). This CDR3 has 15 amino acids. Looked up from germline, CDR1 is LNHDA and CDR2 is SQIVND (reference sequence). Trimming removed 6 bases from V and 1 base from J, with 16 bases in between. CDR3 DNA sequence: TGTGCCAGTAGGTACGGACAGAACCCTTCCTACGAGCAGTACTTC. Translating it yields CASRYGQNPSYEQYF.

The J gene is TRBJ1-1, the V gene TRBV7-9, with D possibly being TRBD1 (6 bases). Germline V CDR1 and CDR2: SEHNR, FQNEAQ (reference sequence). The CDR3 covers 18 residues. Between the trimmed V and J ends, which lost 1 base and 3 bases, there was a span of 21 bases. CDR3 coding DNA: TGTGCCAGCAGCTTAGTCCGACAGGTCCGGATTGGAGACACTGAAGCTTTCTTT. It yields the protein CASSLVRQVRIGDTEAFF.

V is TRBV4-1 and J is TRBJ2-2; D is undetermined. V was trimmed by 2 bases and J by 6 bases, leaving 19 bases between them. The CDR3 has 17 amino acids. Germline assignment: CDR1 MGHRA and CDR2 YSYEKL. CDR3 residues: CASSQQARGSYPGELFF. CDR3 sequence (DNA): TGCGCCAGCAGCCAACAAGCGCGAGGTTCGTACCCCGGGGAGCTGTTTTTT.

V usage is TRBV6-5 and J usage is TRBJ2-7; 8 nucleotides agree with TRBD1. The CDR3 sequence is 14 residues long. In germline, CDR1 is MNHEY, CDR2 SVGAGI. V shed 4 bases, J shed 3 bases, and the junction held 5 bases outside the gene matches. This CDR3 is CASSSLTGVYEQYF. The CDR3 DNA is TGTGCCAGCAGTTCCCTGACAGGGGTCTACGAGCAGTACTTC.

The genes are TRBV5-6 and TRBJ2-7; D unresolved. Trimming removed 4 bases at V and 3 bases at J, with 20 bases between. Germline lookup yields CDR1 SGHDT and CDR2 YYEEEE. CDR3 length equals 16 residues. The CDR3 loop reads CASSEGLATLDYEQYF. CDR3 coding DNA: TGTGCCAGCAGCGAAGGGTTGGCTACCCTAGACTACGAGCAGTACTTC.

This chain joins TRBV6-5 and TRBJ1-5; perhaps TRBD1 as D (5 bases). This CDR3 is 16 amino acids long. The germline V gene has CDR1 MNHEY and CDR2 SVGAGI. V lost 0 bases and J lost 1, with 10 bases in between. The CDR3 nucleotides are TGTGCCAGCAGTTACTCCGGGGCGGGCAGCAATCAGCCCCAGCATTTT. This translates into CASSYSGAGSNQPQHF.

V and J are TRBV5-1 and TRBJ2-7; 8 positions match TRBD2. With 0 bases clipped from V and 3 bases from J, the junction kept 8 bases outside the gene matches. The V gene's germline CDR1 is SGHRS and CDR2 YFSETQ. The CDR3 covers 16 residues. This CDR3 reads CASSLVAGGKGYEQYF. CDR3 DNA: TGCGCCAGCAGCTTGGTGGCGGGAGGAAAAGGCTACGAGCAGTACTTC.

The chain uses TRBV4-1 and TRBJ1-1; 8 nucleotides align to TRBD1. CDR1 and CDR2 from the germline V gene are MGHRA and YSYEKL. CDR3 length equals 15 residues. The J segment lost 1 base and the V segment lost 3 bases, leaving 4 bases of the junction unmatched. CDR3 loop: CASSHRGQANTEAFF. DNA of the CDR3: TGCGCCAGCAGCCATAGGGGACAGGCGAACACTGAAGCTTTCTTT.

This chain uses TRBV4-1 with TRBJ1-5; D remains ambiguous. The germline V and J ends were trimmed by 1 base and 6 bases, with 10 bases remaining between them. This CDR3 is built from 14 residues. The germline CDR1 and CDR2 sequences are MGHRA and YSYEKL. CDR3 sequence: CASSQADGFQPQHF. In DNA form, the CDR3 reads TGCGCCAGCAGCCAAGCGGACGGATTTCAGCCCCAGCATTTT.

The V call is TRBV2, the J call TRBJ2-7, with D perhaps matching TRBD1 (6 bases). Per the germline V gene, CDR1 is SNHLY and CDR2 is FYNNEI. The V end lost 6 bases, the J end lost 6 bases, and 18 bases lay between the germline ends. The CDR3 totals 14 residues. CDR3 nucleotides: TGTGCCAGCAGAGGCACAGGGAAAACTAGCGAGCAGTACTTC. This codes for CASRGTGKTSEQYF.

The chain carries TRBV9 and TRBJ2-3; 11 positions agree with TRBD2. This CDR3 comprises 18 residues. With V trimmed by 0 bases and J by 3 bases, 9 bases remained unmatched. The germline V gene has CDR1 SGDLS and CDR2 YYNGEE. CDR3 sequence: CASSVEGSGRARTDTQYF. CDR3 sequence (DNA): TGTGCCAGCAGCGTAGAAGGTAGCGGGAGGGCCAGGACAGATACGCAGTATTTT.